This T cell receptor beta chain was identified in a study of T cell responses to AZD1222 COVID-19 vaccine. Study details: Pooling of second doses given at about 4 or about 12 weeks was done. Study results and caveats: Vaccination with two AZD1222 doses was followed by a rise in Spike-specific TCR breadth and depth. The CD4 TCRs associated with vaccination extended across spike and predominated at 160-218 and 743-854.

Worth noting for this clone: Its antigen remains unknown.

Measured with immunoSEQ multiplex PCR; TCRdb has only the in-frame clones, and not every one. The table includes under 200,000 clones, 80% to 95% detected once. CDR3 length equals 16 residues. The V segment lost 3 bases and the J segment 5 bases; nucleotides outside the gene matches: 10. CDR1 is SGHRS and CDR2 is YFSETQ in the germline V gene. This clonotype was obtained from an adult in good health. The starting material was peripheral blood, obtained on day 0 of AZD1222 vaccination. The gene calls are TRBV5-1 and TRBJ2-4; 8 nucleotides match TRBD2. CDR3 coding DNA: TGCGCCAGCAGCTCCTTTGAGCGGGGGTTAGAAAACATTCAGTACTTC. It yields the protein CASSSFERGLENIQYF.